The TCR beta chain under discussion was sequenced for a study of CD8 T cells in ankylosing spondylitis. Study-level findings and limits: Those disease-linked clones were CD8+; they were also relatively rare in peripheral blood. What appeared characteristic of ankylosing spondylitis blood was a TCR beta motif of 7 or 8 highly homologous variants. Earlier studies detected some motif variants in reactive arthritis synovial fluid and blood.

The CDR3 is 15 amino acids. Trimming stripped 6 bases from V and 7 bases from J, with 21 bases between. The germline V gene encodes CDR1 MNHEY and CDR2 SMNVEV (reference sequence). The table lists this clonotype with many counts. What it binds is not known. Quantitative 5'-RACE with molecular barcodes generated TCR beta libraries. Via MiXCR, TCRdb re-called the 5' RACE reads, giving one row per CDR3 protein. The sample lists about 36,000 distinct CDR3 sequences, 6% occurring once. The sequence was obtained from a male donor with ankylosing spondylitis or in good health (not recorded which). The V call is TRBV27, the J call TRBJ2-5; D is uncertain. The sequenced material came from blood, either unsorted or a sorted T cell fraction (not recorded which). The CDR3 loop reads CASSPKVFGAATQYF. In nucleotides, the CDR3 is TGTGCCAGCAGCCCCAAAGTGTTCGGAGCAGCGACCCAGTACTTC.